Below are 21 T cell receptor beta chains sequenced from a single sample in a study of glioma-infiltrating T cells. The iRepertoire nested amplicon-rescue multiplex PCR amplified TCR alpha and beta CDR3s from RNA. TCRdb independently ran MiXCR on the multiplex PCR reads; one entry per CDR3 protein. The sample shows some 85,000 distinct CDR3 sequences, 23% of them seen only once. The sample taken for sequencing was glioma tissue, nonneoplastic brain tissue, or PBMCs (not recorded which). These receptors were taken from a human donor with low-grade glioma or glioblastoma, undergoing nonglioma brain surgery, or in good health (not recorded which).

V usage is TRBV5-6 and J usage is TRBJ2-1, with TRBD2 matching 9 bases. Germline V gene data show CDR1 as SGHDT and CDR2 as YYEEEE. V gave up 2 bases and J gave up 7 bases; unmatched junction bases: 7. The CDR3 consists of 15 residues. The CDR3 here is CASSFYSGSLNEQFF. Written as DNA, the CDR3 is TGTGCCAGCAGCTTTTATAGCGGGAGCTTGAATGAGCAGTTCTTC.

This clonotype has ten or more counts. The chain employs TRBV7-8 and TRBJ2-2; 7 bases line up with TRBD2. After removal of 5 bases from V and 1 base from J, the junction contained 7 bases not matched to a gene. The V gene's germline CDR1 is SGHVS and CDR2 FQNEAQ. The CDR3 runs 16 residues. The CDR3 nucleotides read TGTGCCAGCAGCCCGCGACTAGCTCAGAACACCGGGGAGCTGTTTTTT. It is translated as CASSPRLAQNTGELFF.

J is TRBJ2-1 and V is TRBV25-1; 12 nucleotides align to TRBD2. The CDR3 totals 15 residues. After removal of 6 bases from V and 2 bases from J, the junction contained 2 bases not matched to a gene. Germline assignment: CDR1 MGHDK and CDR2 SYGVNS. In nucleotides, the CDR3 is TGTGCCAGCAGGACTAGCGGGAGTACCTACAATGAGCAGTTCTTC. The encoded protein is CASRTSGSTYNEQFF.

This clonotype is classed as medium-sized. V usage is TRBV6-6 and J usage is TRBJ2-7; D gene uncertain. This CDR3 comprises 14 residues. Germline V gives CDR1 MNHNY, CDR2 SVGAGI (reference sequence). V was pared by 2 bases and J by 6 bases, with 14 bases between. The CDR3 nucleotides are TGTGCCAGCAGTTACGACGCGGAATCGGTCGAGCAGTACTTC. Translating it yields CASSYDAESVEQYF.

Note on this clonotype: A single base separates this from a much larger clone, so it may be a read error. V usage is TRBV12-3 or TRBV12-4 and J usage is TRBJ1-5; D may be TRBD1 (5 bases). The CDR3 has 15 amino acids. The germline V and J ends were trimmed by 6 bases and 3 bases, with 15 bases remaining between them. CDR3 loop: CASSPDRYNNQPQHF. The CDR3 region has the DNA TGTGCCAGCAGCCCAGACAGATATAACAATCAGCCCCAGCATTTT.

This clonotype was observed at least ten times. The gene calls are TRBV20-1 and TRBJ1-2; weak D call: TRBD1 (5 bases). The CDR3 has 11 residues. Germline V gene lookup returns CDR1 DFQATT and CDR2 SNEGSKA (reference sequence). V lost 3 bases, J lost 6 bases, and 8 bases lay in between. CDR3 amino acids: CSARDNDGYTF. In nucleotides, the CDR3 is TGCAGTGCTAGGGACAACGATGGCTACACCTTC.

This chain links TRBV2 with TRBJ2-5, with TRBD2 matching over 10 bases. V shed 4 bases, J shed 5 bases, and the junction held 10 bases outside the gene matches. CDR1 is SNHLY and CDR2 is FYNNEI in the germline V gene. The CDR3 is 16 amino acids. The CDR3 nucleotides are TGTGCCAGCAGTGGGGGGACTAGCGTCACCCAGGAGACCCAGTACTTC. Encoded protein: CASSGGTSVTQETQYF. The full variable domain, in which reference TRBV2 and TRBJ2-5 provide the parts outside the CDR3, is EPEVTQTPSHQVTQMGQEVILRCVPISNHLYFYWYRQILGQKVEFLVSFYNNEISEKSEIFDDQFSVERPDGSNFTLKIRSTKLEDSAMYFCASSGGTSVTQETQYFGPGTRLLVL.

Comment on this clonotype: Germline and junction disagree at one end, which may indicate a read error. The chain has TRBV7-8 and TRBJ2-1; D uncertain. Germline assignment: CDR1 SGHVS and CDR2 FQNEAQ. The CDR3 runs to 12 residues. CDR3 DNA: TGTGCCGGCAGCCCCCGGAGTCATGAGCAGTTCTTC. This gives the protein CAGSPRSHEQFF.

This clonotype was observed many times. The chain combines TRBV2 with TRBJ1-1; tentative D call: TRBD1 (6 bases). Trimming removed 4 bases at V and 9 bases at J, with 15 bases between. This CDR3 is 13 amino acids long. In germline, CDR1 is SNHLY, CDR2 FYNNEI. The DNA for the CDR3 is TGTGCCAGCAGTGGGGGGGGAGGGACAAAAGCTTTCTTT. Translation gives CASSGGGGTKAFF.

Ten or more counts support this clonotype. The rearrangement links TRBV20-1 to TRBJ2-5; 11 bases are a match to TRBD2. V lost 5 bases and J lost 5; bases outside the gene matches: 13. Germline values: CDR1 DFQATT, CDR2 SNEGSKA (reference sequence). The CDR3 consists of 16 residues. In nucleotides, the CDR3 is TGCAGTGCTCAGTGGCCTAGCGGGAGGTTCACGGAGACCCAGTACTTC. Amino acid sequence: CSAQWPSGRFTETQYF.

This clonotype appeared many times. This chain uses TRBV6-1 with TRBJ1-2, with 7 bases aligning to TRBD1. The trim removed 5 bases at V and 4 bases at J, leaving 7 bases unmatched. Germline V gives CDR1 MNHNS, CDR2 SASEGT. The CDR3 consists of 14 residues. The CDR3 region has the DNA TGTGCCAGCAGTTCTACAGGGGCAGTCTATGGCTACACCTTC. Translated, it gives CASSSTGAVYGYTF.

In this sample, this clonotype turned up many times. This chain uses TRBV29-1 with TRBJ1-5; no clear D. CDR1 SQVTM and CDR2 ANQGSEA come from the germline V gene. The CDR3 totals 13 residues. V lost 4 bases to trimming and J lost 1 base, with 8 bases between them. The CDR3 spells CSVGHGSNQPQHF. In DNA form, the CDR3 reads TGCAGCGTTGGACACGGAAGCAATCAGCCCCAGCATTTT.

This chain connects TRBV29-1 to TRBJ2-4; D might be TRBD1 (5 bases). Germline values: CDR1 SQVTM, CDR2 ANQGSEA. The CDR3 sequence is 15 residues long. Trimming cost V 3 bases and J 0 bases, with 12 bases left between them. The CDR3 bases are TGCAGCGTTGAGGGGCCAGCCCTAGCCAAAAACATTCAGTACTTC. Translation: CSVEGPALAKNIQYF.

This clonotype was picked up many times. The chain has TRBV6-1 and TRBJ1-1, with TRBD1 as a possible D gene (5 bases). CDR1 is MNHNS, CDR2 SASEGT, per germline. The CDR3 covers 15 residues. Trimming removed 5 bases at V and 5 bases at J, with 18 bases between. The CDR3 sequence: CASSTITQGRTEAFF. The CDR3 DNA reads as TGTGCCAGCAGTACCATTACGCAGGGTCGGACTGAAGCTTTCTTT.

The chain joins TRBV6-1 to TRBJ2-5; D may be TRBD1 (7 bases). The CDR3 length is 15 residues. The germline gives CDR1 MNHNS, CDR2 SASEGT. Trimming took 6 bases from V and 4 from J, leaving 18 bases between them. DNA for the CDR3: TGTGCCAGCAGCCCTCAGGGGGGACATTCAGAGACCCAGTACTTC. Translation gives CASSPQGGHSETQYF.

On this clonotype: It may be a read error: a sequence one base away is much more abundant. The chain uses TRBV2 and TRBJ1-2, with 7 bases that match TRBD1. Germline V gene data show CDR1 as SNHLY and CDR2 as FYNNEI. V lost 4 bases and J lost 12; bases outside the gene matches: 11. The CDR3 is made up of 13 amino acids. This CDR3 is CASSVKTGRGHTF. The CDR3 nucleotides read TGTGCCAGCAGTGTTAAGACAGGGCGCGGCCACACCTTC.

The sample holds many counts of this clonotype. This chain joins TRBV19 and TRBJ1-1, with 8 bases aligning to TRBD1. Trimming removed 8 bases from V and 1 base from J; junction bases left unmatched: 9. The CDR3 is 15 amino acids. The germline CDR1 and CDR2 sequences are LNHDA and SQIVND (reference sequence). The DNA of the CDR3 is TGTGCCAGTCGGGACAGGCGGTCTCAGAACACTGAAGCTTTCTTT. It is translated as CASRDRRSQNTEAFF.

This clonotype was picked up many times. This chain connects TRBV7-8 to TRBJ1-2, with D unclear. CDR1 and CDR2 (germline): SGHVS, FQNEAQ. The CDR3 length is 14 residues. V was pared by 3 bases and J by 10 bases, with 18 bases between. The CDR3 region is CASSLSLAGFSYTF. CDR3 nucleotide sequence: TGTGCCAGCAGCTTGTCCCTTGCGGGGTTTTCCTACACCTTC.

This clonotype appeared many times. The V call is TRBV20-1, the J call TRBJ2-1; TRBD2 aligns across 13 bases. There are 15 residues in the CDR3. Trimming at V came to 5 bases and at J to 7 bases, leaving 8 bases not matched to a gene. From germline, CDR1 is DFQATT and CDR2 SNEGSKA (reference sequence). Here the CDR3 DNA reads TGCAGTGCTGAGGGAACGGGACTAGCGGGAAATGAGCAGTTCTTC. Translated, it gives CSAEGTGLAGNEQFF.

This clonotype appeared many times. The CDR3 DNA follows: TGTGCCAGCAGTTCCATGGGAAGCGGGAGGAGTGAGCAGTACTTC. It translates to CASSSMGSGRSEQYF. The chain couples TRBV27 to TRBJ2-7; 9 bases match TRBD2. The CDR3 loop spans 15 amino acids. J was trimmed by 7 bases and V by 4 bases; bases with no gene match: 11. Germline loops: CDR1 MNHEY, CDR2 SMNVEV (reference sequence).

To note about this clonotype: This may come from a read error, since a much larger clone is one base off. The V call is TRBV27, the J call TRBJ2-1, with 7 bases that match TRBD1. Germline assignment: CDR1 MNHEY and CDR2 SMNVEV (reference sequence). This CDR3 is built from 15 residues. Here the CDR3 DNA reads TGTGCCAGCAGCAAACAGGGGAGCTCCTACAATGAGCGGTTCTTC. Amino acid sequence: CASSKQGSSYNERFF.